The 19 T cell receptor beta chains below were found in one sample sequenced in a study of Graves' ophthalmopathy and Graves' hyperthyroidism. TCR beta CDR3 regions were amplified from RNA transcripts. Scientists carried out first-round RT-PCR using HTBI primers and then a second-round multiplex PCR. TCRdb reprocessed the multiplex PCR reads via MiXCR and lists one record per CDR3 protein. The data contain 450,000 to 600,000 distinct CDR3 sequences, approximately 37% of them singletons. Specimen: peripheral blood or thyroid tissue (not recorded which). These receptors were taken from an adult man with Graves' hyperthyroidism.

The V call is TRBV4-3, the J call TRBJ2-7, with D perhaps matching TRBD2 (5 bases). Looked up from germline, CDR1 is LGHNA and CDR2 is YSLEER. V lost 0 bases and J 2 bases, leaving 14 bases between the germline ends. The CDR3 loop spans 16 amino acids. CDR3 bases: TGCGCCAGCAGCCAAGACTCTGCGGGTTTACCCTACGAGCAGTACTTC. It is translated as CASSQDSAGLPYEQYF.

This clonotype was detected many times. The rearrangement joins TRBV19 to TRBJ1-2; D is perhaps TRBD1 (5 bases). V dropped 5 bases and J dropped 0 bases, with 16 bases sitting between them. The CDR3 spans 16 residues. Per germline, CDR1 LNHDA and CDR2 SQIVND (reference sequence). The CDR3 is CASSPGLRGANYGYTF. The CDR3 DNA reads TGTGCCAGTAGTCCGGGACTGCGGGGAGCTAACTATGGCTACACCTTC.

This clonotype was observed once. The rearrangement joins TRBV11-2 to TRBJ2-7, with 14 positions matching TRBD2. The germline CDR1 and CDR2 sequences are SGHAT and FQNNGV. The CDR3 runs to 15 residues. Losses at the gene ends were 5 bases for V and 2 bases for J; bases not matched to a gene: 2. CDR3 protein: CASSMTSGGAYEQYF. CDR3 nucleotides: TGTGCCAGCAGCATGACTAGCGGGGGGGCCTACGAGCAGTACTTC. The whole variable domain, remainder taken from reference TRBV11-2 and TRBJ2-7, is EAGVAQSPRYKIIEKRQSVAFWCNPISGHATLYWYQQILGQGPKLLIQFQNNGVVDDSQLPKDRFSAERLKGVDSTLKIQPAKLEDSAVYLCASSMTSGGAYEQYFGPGTRLTVT.

This clonotype showed up many times. This sequence joins TRBV12-3 or TRBV12-4 and TRBJ2-7; TRBD2 is a possible D gene (6 bases). The CDR3 is 14 amino acids. The V end lost 5 bases, the J end lost 5 bases, and 16 bases lay between the germline ends. CDR3 region: CASSPPGSQDEQYF. Written as DNA, the CDR3 is TGTGCCAGCAGTCCCCCCGGGAGTCAAGACGAGCAGTACTTC.

This clonotype was recorded at least ten times. The gene calls are TRBV20-1 and TRBJ1-4; D perhaps matches TRBD1 (6 bases). This CDR3 has 12 residues. Deletions cut 6 bases from V and 6 bases from J, with 11 bases between. Germline CDR1 is DFQATT and CDR2 is SNEGSKA (reference sequence). CDR3 sequence (DNA): TGCAGTGCGTCCGGGACATATGAAAAACTGTTTTTT. Its translation is CSASGTYEKLFF.

The chain combines TRBV7-9 with TRBJ1-4; 11 bases match TRBD1. The CDR3 totals 14 residues. V was clipped by 10 bases and J by 8 bases; unmatched bases: 9. CDR1 and CDR2 from the germline V gene are SEHNR and FQNEAQ (reference sequence). In DNA, the CDR3 is TGTGCCACCTGGTCCGGGACAGGGGGAGAAAAACTGTTTTTT. This translates into CATWSGTGGEKLFF.

This clonotype has at least ten counts. J is TRBJ1-4 and V is TRBV24-1; TRBD1 matches at 7 bases. The CDR3 totals 13 residues. CDR1 KGHDR and CDR2 SFDVKD come from the germline V gene. V lost 10 bases to trimming and J lost 5 bases; unmatched junction nucleotides: 6. CDR3 residues: CATGDSWNEKLFF. Here the CDR3 DNA reads TGTGCCACTGGGGACAGCTGGAATGAAAAACTGTTTTTT.

This chain uses TRBV9 with TRBJ2-5; D possibly corresponds to TRBD2 (5 bases). The germline V gene has CDR1 SGDLS and CDR2 YYNGEE. V lost 4 bases, J lost 4 bases, and 11 bases lay in between. The length of the CDR3 is 13 residues. The CDR3 DNA is TGTGCCAGCAGCCAAGGACTGCGAGAGACCCAGTACTTC. Its protein product is CASSQGLRETQYF. Full variable domain (remainder filled in from reference TRBV9 and TRBJ2-5): DSGVTQTPKHLITATGQRVTLRCSPRSGDLSVYWYQQSLDQGLQFLIQYYNGEERAKGNILERFSAQQFPDLHSELNLSSLELGDSALYFCASSQGLRETQYFGPGTRLLVL.

The chain joins TRBV6-5 to TRBJ2-3; 9 bases are shared with TRBD1. The germline gives CDR1 MNHEY, CDR2 SVGAGI. The CDR3 loop spans 15 amino acids. The V and J ends lost 2 bases and 4 bases, in that order; junction bases with no gene match: 4. CDR3 in DNA: TGTGCCAGCAGTTACGGAACAGGGGGCCCAGATACGCAGTATTTT. It specifies CASSYGTGGPDTQYF.

J is TRBJ2-7 and V is TRBV7-2, with D possibly matching TRBD1 (6 bases). CDR1 and CDR2 from the germline V gene are SGHTA and FQGNSA. The V end was cut by 6 bases, the J end by 4 bases, with 16 bases between. The CDR3 runs to 14 residues. CDR3 DNA sequence: TGTGCCAGCAGACGGCCGGGACAAGTTTACGAGCAGTACTTC. This codes for CASRRPGQVYEQYF.

V gene TRBV10-3 combines with J gene TRBJ1-1; 7 bases line up with TRBD2. The DNA end is a closer match to TRBJ2-1, so the J assignment may be wrong. CDR3 length: 16 residues. Germline assignment: CDR1 ENHRY and CDR2 SYGVKD. The CDR3 nucleotides read TGTGCCATCAGTGAGGCTTGGGGGGGATCCTACAATGAGCAGTTCTTC. It encodes CAISEAWGGSYNEQFF.

This clonotype was observed many times. The chain carries TRBV7-8 and TRBJ1-5; D is undetermined. CDR3 size: 15 residues. Germline V gene sequence: CDR1 SGHVS, CDR2 FQNEAQ. V was trimmed by 1 base and J by 0 bases, leaving 7 bases between them. CDR3: CASSLDIYSNQPQHF. CDR3 coding DNA: TGTGCCAGCAGCTTAGACATTTATAGCAATCAGCCCCAGCATTTT.

This clonotype was seen many times. The rearrangement joins TRBV20-1 to TRBJ1-6; tentatively, D is TRBD1 (5 bases). V was pared by 6 bases and J by 9 bases, with 12 bases between. Germline V gene data show CDR1 as DFQATT and CDR2 as SNEGSKA (reference sequence). The length of the CDR3 is 12 residues. This CDR3 is CSAGEESSPLHF. CDR3 DNA: TGCAGTGCAGGGGAGGAGAGTTCACCCCTCCACTTT.

This clonotype has ten or more counts. In nucleotides, the CDR3 is TGTGCCAGCAGCGCCCAGGGTCCGGGCAATCAGCCCCAGCATTTT. This gives the protein CASSAQGPGNQPQHF. The genes are TRBV2 and TRBJ1-5; D possibly corresponds to TRBD1 (5 bases). The germline gives CDR1 SNHLY, CDR2 FYNNEI. This CDR3 has 15 amino acids. The V gene lost 6 bases and the J gene lost 2 bases, with 14 bases spanning the gap.

Remarks on this clonotype: This may be a read error: a much more frequent sequence differs by one nucleotide. The J gene is TRBJ2-1, the V gene TRBV7-4, with TRBD2 matching over 7 bases. From germline, CDR1 is SGHVT and CDR2 SQSDAQ. The CDR3 runs to 17 residues. The ends lost 3 bases at V and 5 bases at J; junction bases unmatched: 13. CDR3 DNA: TGTGCCAGCAGCTTTGATCCGCCGTGGCGGGGGAACAATGAGCAGTTCTTC. It specifies CASSFDPPWRGNNEQFF. Combining the CDR3 with reference TRBV7-4 and TRBJ2-1 gives the whole variable domain GAGVSQSPRYKVAKRGRDVALRCDSISGHVTLYWYRQTLGQGSEVLTYSQSDAQRDKSGRPSGRFSAERPERSVSTLKIQRTEQGDSAVYLCASSFDPPWRGNNEQFFGPGTRLTVL.

This clonotype was detected ten times or more. The CDR3 coding sequence is TGTGCCAGCAGCTTAGGCATCAATGGCTACACCTTC. Its protein product is CASSLGINGYTF. The chain has TRBV7-8 and TRBJ1-2; D unresolved. Trimming pared 1 base from V and 6 bases from J, leaving 6 bases between. Looked up from germline, CDR1 is SGHVS and CDR2 is FQNEAQ. This CDR3 is built from 12 residues. Full variable domain (remainder filled in from reference TRBV7-8 and TRBJ1-2): GAGVSQSPRYKVAKRGQDVALRCDPISGHVSLFWYQQALGQGPEFLTYFQNEAQLDKSGLPSDRFFAERPEGSVSTLKIQRTQQEDSAVYLCASSLGINGYTFGSGTRLTVV.

Of note for this clonotype: This may be a read error: a much more frequent sequence differs by one nucleotide. V usage is TRBV7-8 and J usage is TRBJ1-1; tentative D call: TRBD1 (5 bases). The CDR3 has 15 amino acids. Germline V gene sequence: CDR1 SGHVS, CDR2 FQNEAQ. The CDR3 region has the DNA TGTGTCAGCAGCTTAATGGGGCCGTTGAACACTGAAGCTTTCTTT. Translation: CVSSLMGPLNTEAFF.

The V call is TRBV6-1, the J call TRBJ1-3; 8 nucleotides match TRBD1. This CDR3 is built from 13 residues. Germline V CDR1 and CDR2: MNHNS, SASEGT. Losses at the gene ends were 10 bases for V and 8 bases for J; bases not matched to a gene: 10. Here the CDR3 reads CATWTGSSDTIYF. The CDR3 coding sequence is TGTGCCACCTGGACAGGGTCGAGCGACACCATATATTTT.

Regarding this clonotype: Since a much larger clone is just one base distant, this may be a read error. Written as DNA, the CDR3 is TGTGCCAGCAGGCCGGGGACAAGTTACGAGCAGTGCTTC. This codes for CASRPGTSYEQCF. The chain has TRBV13 and TRBJ2-7; D may be TRBD1 (6 bases). In germline, CDR1 is PRHDT, CDR2 FYEKMQ (reference sequence). The CDR3 loop spans 13 amino acids.